Shown below are 19 T cell receptor beta chains from a single sample sequenced in a study of T cell changes during pregnancy in multiple sclerosis. Assay: immunoSEQ multiplex PCR; the TCRdb copy retains only in-frame clones and omits some. The top ten clones hold more than 7.5% of a sample with some 30,000 clones, about nine tenths of them seen once. The sample here was CD8+ T cells from peripheral blood mononuclear cells, taken in the second trimester of pregnancy. These receptors all come from a female donor with multiple sclerosis, enrolled in a pregnancy study.

The V gene is TRBV6-6, the J gene TRBJ1-5, with TRBD1 matching 9 bases. There are 15 residues in the CDR3. Germline V lookup: CDR1 MNHNY, CDR2 SVGAGI (reference sequence). V trimming: 6 bases; J trimming: 1 base; junction bases outside the gene matches: 4. The CDR3 protein is CASSADRGSNQPQHF. The CDR3 DNA reads TGTGCCAGCAGCGCGGACAGGGGAAGCAATCAGCCCCAGCATTTT.

The genes are TRBV7-6 and TRBJ2-1; TRBD2 matches 10 bases. The germline CDR1 and CDR2 sequences are SGHVS and FNYEAQ. V trimming: 5 bases; J trimming: 4 bases; junction bases outside the gene matches: 5. The CDR3 has 15 amino acids. CDR3 nucleotides: TGTGCCAGCAGCCCTAGCGGGGGTCAGTACAATGAGCAGTTCTTC. Residues: CASSPSGGQYNEQFF. Based on the CDR3 plus reference TRBV7-6 and TRBJ2-1, the full variable domain is GAGVSQSPRYKVTKRGQDVALRCDPISGHVSLYWYRQALGQGPEFLTYFNYEAQQDKSGLPNDRFSAERPEGSISTLTIQRTEQRDSAMYRCASSPSGGQYNEQFFGPGTRLTVL.

The CDR3 loop reads CASSLGRGNTGELFF. CDR3 coding DNA: TGTGCCAGCAGTCTCGGGCGGGGAAACACCGGGGAGCTGTTTTTT. This chain connects TRBV28 to TRBJ2-2; TRBD2 is a possible D gene (6 bases). Germline loops: CDR1 MDHEN, CDR2 SYDVKM. V lost 5 bases to trimming and J lost 2 bases, with 12 bases between them. This CDR3 contains 15 residues.

The chain has TRBV6-4 and TRBJ1-5; the D is unclear. Germline CDR1 reads MRHNA; CDR2 reads SNTAGT. V dropped 7 bases and J dropped 2 bases, with 18 bases sitting between them. This CDR3 is 16 amino acids long. This chain's CDR3 is CASTPNTRRGNQPQHF. CDR3 DNA: TGTGCCAGCACCCCAAATACGCGCCGGGGCAATCAGCCCCAGCATTTT.

The V gene is TRBV29-1, the J gene TRBJ1-2, with TRBD1 identical over 9 bases. V gave up 4 bases and J gave up 4 bases; unmatched junction bases: 4. CDR3 length: 13 amino acids. Germline V gene data show CDR1 as SQVTM and CDR2 as ANQGSEA. The CDR3: CSVGTGGVYGYTF. The CDR3 DNA sequence: TGCAGCGTTGGAACAGGGGGCGTCTATGGCTACACCTTC. Variable domain in full (rest from reference TRBV29-1 and TRBJ1-2): SAVISQKPSRDICQRGTSLTIQCQVDSQVTMMFWYRQQPGQSLTLIATANQGSEATYESGFVIDKFPISRPNLTFSTLTVSNMSPEDSSIYLCSVGTGGVYGYTFGSGTRLTVV.

The rearrangement links TRBV19 to TRBJ1-3; TRBD1 aligns across 8 bases. In germline, CDR1 is LNHDA, CDR2 SQIVND (reference sequence). The trim removed 5 bases at V and 7 bases at J, leaving 4 bases unmatched. CDR3 length: 13 amino acids. The CDR3 protein is CASSPWTGNTIYF. CDR3 DNA sequence: TGTGCCAGTAGTCCCTGGACAGGGAACACCATATATTTT.

This chain links TRBV7-2 with TRBJ2-3; 9 bases align to TRBD2. The CDR3 has 17 amino acids. Germline values: CDR1 SGHTA, CDR2 FQGNSA. Germline trimming cut 0 bases from V and 8 bases from J; bases unmatched to any gene: 12. The CDR3 loop is CASSLAGRGGFQGTQYF. The CDR3, as DNA: TGTGCCAGCAGCTTAGCGGGGCGGGGGGGGTTTCAGGGTACGCAGTATTTT.

By sample share, this clone is medium-sized (0.01 to 0.1%). The chain combines TRBV30 with TRBJ1-1; TRBD1 matches at 7 bases. This CDR3 has 13 amino acids. Germline V CDR1 and CDR2: GTSNPN, SVGIG (reference sequence). Trimming cost V 1 base and J 5 bases; bases outside gene matches: 4. In DNA form, the CDR3 reads TGTGCCTGGAGTGAGGGGGCCCGGACTGAAGCTTTCTTT. Encoded protein: CAWSEGARTEAFF.

The chain combines TRBV27 with TRBJ1-1; D gene ambiguous. Germline V gene data show CDR1 as MNHEY and CDR2 as SMNVEV (reference sequence). The CDR3 loop spans 13 amino acids. The V end was cut by 1 base, the J end by 7 bases, with 10 bases between. The CDR3 DNA reads as TGTGCCAGCAGTTTATTTCCAGGTCTTGAAGCTTTCTTT. Protein sequence: CASSLFPGLEAFF.

The chain uses TRBV7-2 and TRBJ2-1, with TRBD2 as a possible D gene (6 bases). The length of the CDR3 is 15 residues. Trimming pared 1 base from V and 4 bases from J, leaving 11 bases between. Germline loops: CDR1 SGHTA, CDR2 FQGNSA. CDR3 in DNA: TGTGCCAGCAGCTTAGGCGGGGTCCCTTACAATGAGCAGTTCTTC. This translates into CASSLGGVPYNEQFF.

The genes are TRBV6-4 and TRBJ2-1; D is unclear. The CDR3 is 13 amino acids. V shed 0 bases and J shed 9 bases, with 9 bases lying between them. Germline-derived CDR1 and CDR2 are MRHNA and SNTAGT. CDR3 coding DNA: TGTGCCAGCAGTGACTCGGAGCAAGGTGAGCAGTTCTTC. This sequence encodes CASSDSEQGEQFF.

The chain joins TRBV4-1 to TRBJ2-7; perhaps TRBD1 as D (5 bases). V was trimmed by 2 bases and J by 5 bases, leaving 22 bases between them. The CDR3 spans 17 residues. CDR1 and CDR2 (germline): MGHRA, YSYEKL. The CDR3 here is CASSQIPETARADEQYF. The CDR3 DNA is TGCGCCAGCAGCCAAATCCCCGAAACGGCCAGGGCAGACGAGCAGTACTTC.

The rearrangement uses TRBV27 and TRBJ1-6; TRBD1 might be the D (6 bases). Trimming removed 2 bases from V and 9 bases from J, with 11 bases in between. Per germline, CDR1 MNHEY and CDR2 SMNVEV (reference sequence). There are 14 residues in the CDR3. DNA for the CDR3: TGTGCCAGCAGTTTACTCAGGGGAACTTCACCCCTCCACTTT. It translates to CASSLLRGTSPLHF.

V and J are TRBV2 and TRBJ1-2; maybe TRBD1 (6 bases). Germline lookup yields CDR1 SNHLY and CDR2 FYNNEI. CDR3 length: 14 amino acids. Trimming took 7 bases from V and 4 from J, leaving 16 bases between them. CDR3 in amino acids: CASIPEDRLYGYTF. The DNA for the CDR3 is TGTGCCAGCATACCCGAGGACAGACTCTATGGCTACACCTTC.

The V gene is TRBV6-5, the J gene TRBJ2-1; D gene ambiguous. Germline CDR1 reads MNHEY; CDR2 reads SVGAGI. This CDR3 spans 12 amino acids. V was cut by 9 bases and J by 8 bases, with 14 bases left in between. CDR3 loop: CASRIADDEQFF. The CDR3 nucleotides read TGTGCCAGTCGTATAGCAGATGATGAGCAGTTCTTC.

This clone is labeled as medium-sized. The rearrangement links TRBV28 to TRBJ1-2; D is uncertain. V lost 2 bases and J 5 bases, leaving 12 bases between the germline ends. Germline CDR1 is MDHEN and CDR2 is SYDVKM. The CDR3 is 14 residues long. Here the CDR3 reads CASSLGYSIYGYTF. DNA of the CDR3: TGTGCCAGCAGTTTAGGGTACAGTATTTATGGCTACACCTTC.

This chain uses TRBV4-1 with TRBJ2-1, with TRBD2 matching 8 bases. CDR1 and CDR2 from the germline V gene are MGHRA and YSYEKL. The CDR3 loop spans 17 amino acids. Unmatched junction bases numbered 8, after V lost 0 bases and J lost 4 bases. The CDR3 nucleotides are TGCGCCAGCAGCCAAGATCCCCTCGGGGGGGCTTACAATGAGCAGTTCTTC. It specifies CASSQDPLGGAYNEQFF.

This clone was detected only a few times. V gene TRBV19 combines with J gene TRBJ1-1; 7 bases align to TRBD1. Germline values: CDR1 LNHDA, CDR2 SQIVND (reference sequence). V dropped 8 bases and J dropped 1; count of bases not matched to a gene: 10. This CDR3 contains 15 residues. The CDR3, as DNA: TGTGCCAGTGACCAGGGGGATTTCCCGAACACTGAAGCTTTCTTT. Encoded protein: CASDQGDFPNTEAFF.

The rearrangement uses TRBV30 and TRBJ2-1, with 14 positions matching TRBD2. The CDR3 contains 16 residues. V gave up 1 base and J gave up 5 bases; unmatched junction bases: 4. Germline values: CDR1 GTSNPN, CDR2 SVGIG (reference sequence). The CDR3 reads CAWSGLAGGPDNEQFF. The CDR3 coding sequence is TGTGCCTGGAGTGGACTAGCGGGGGGGCCTGACAATGAGCAGTTCTTC. Combining the CDR3 with reference TRBV30 and TRBJ2-1 gives the whole variable domain SQTIHQWPATLVQPVGSPLSLECTVEGTSNPNLYWYRQAAGRGLQLLFYSVGIGQISSEVPQNLSASRPQDRQFILSSKKLLLSDSGFYLCAWSGLAGGPDNEQFFGPGTRLTVL.